Listed below are T cell receptor beta chains from one sample, sequenced in a study of Ad26.COV2.S vaccination and SARS-CoV-2 variants. Some clones are missing from TCRdb's copy, which holds only in-frame ones; the method was immunoSEQ multiplex PCR. The data show roughly 350,000 clones, with approximately 86% seen just once and about 10% held by the top ten. The sequenced sample was peripheral blood, obtained in a trial of Ad26.COV2.S vaccine versus placebo. These receptor sequences come from a person between 18 and 60 years old who received the Ad26.COV2.S COVID-19 vaccine or a placebo. Both conserved end residues are part of each CDR3. The order of the fields is D gene, clone size, J gene, V gene, CDR3 DNA, CDR3 protein. The D gene is left open where the match is weak. Size values are once, few and many counts, or a class for expanded clones, and some rows have none.

- - TRBJ2-2 TRBV6-5 TGTGCCAGCAGTTTACAGGGCGGGACCGGGGAGCTGTTTTTT CASSLQGGTGELFF
TRBD1 - TRBJ1-1 TRBV7-3 TGTGCCAGCAGCCCGGGACAGGGGGCTGAAGCTTTCTTT CASSPGQGAEAFF
- - TRBJ2-6 TRBV18 TGTGCCAGCTCACCCCTCGAGGGTGCCTCTGGGGCCAACGTCCTGACTTTC CASSPLEGASGANVLTF
- - TRBJ2-7 TRBV4-2 TGTGCCAGCAGCCACTCAGCCGGGGGATCGGACGAGCAGTACTTC CASSHSAGGSDEQYF
- - TRBJ1-6 TRBV14 TGTGCCAGCAGCTTTTGGGGCGGCTCATCACCCCTCCACTTT CASSFWGGSSPLHF
- - TRBJ2-1 TRBV7-5 TGTGCCATATGGGGGGTCCGCAATGAGCAGTTCTTC CAIWGVRNEQFF
TRBD1 - TRBJ1-1 TRBV7-6 TGTGCCAGCAGCTCATACAGGGGGCGCGGTACTTTCTTT CASSSYRGRGTFF
- - TRBJ2-3 TRBV10-3 TGTGCCATCAGGGAATCTAGAGAACCACCAGATACGCAGTATTTT CAIRESREPPDTQYF
TRBD2 - TRBJ2-6 TRBV2 TGTGCCAGCAGGTACCAAGGGACTAGATCGGCCAACGTCCTGACTTTC CASRYQGTRSANVLTF
- - TRBJ2-1 TRBV6-2/TRBV6-3 TGTGCCAGCAGTTACGGCCGAGGGTATGAGCAGTTCTTC CASSYGRGYEQFF
TRBD1 - TRBJ2-3 TRBV10-3 TGTGCCACTACAGGGGGTCCGACAGATACGCAGTATTTT CATTGGPTDTQYF
- - TRBJ2-1 TRBV11-2 TGTGCCAGCAGCTTATATGGGAATGAGCAGTTCTTC CASSLYGNEQFF
- once TRBJ2-7 TRBV10-3 TGTGCCATCAGTGACCCTCGCCAGGGTTACGAGCAGTACTTC CAISDPRQGYEQYF
TRBD1 - TRBJ2-2 TRBV6-2/TRBV6-3 TGTGCCAGCAGTAGACAGGGGCCCGGGGAGCTGTTTTTT CASSRQGPGELFF
- - TRBJ2-1 TRBV7-2 TGTGCCAGCAGCTTAGGATGGGGGGGCCCCTACAATGAGCAGTTCTTC CASSLGWGGPYNEQFF
- - TRBJ1-1 TRBV24-1 TGTGCCACCAGTGACCCTTGGGGGACTGAAGCTTTCTTT CATSDPWGTEAFF
- - TRBJ1-2 TRBV6-5 TGTGCCAGCAGGTGGGACTCCAACGGGGGCTACACCTTC CASRWDSNGGYTF
- - TRBJ2-7 TRBV6-5 TGTGCCAGCAGTTACAGTCTGGGGGGCTACGAGCAGTACTTC CASSYSLGGYEQYF
TRBD2 few TRBJ2-2 TRBV11-3 TGTGCCAGCAGCTTTAGCGGGGTTAACACCGGGGAGCTGTTTTTT CASSFSGVNTGELFF
- - TRBJ2-5 TRBV7-3 TGTGCCAGCAGCTTCGGCAGCCAAGAGACCCAGTACTTC CASSFGSQETQYF
- - TRBJ2-1 TRBV6-5 TGTGCCAGCAAAGACAGTTTCTCCTACAATGAGCAGTTCTTC CASKDSFSYNEQFF
TRBD2 - TRBJ2-1 TRBV7-3 TGTGCCAGCAGCTTAGCCCTGGGGAGCGGGAGAACAAATGAGCAGTTCTTC CASSLALGSGRTNEQFF
- - TRBJ1-3 TRBV6-6 TGTGCCAGCATGGACAACTCTGGAAACACCATATATTTT CASMDNSGNTIYF
- - TRBJ1-4 TRBV25-1 TGTGCCAGCAGTGGGCGCAAAAGTATTAAGGGGGTAGGTGAAAAACTGTTTTTT CASSGRKSIKGVGEKLFF
- once TRBJ1-2 TRBV9 TGTGCCAGCAGCGTAGCTGAGGGAGATGGCTACACCTTC CASSVAEGDGYTF
- - TRBJ2-7 TRBV4-2 TGTGCCAGCAGCCAAGAGGGGGGCCCGAGGAACGAGCAGTACTTC CASSQEGGPRNEQYF
- - TRBJ1-1 TRBV6-5 TGTGCCAGCAGTTACCTAACAGGGAACACTGAAGCTTTCTTT CASSYLTGNTEAFF
- - TRBJ2-7 TRBV7-2 TGTGCCAGCAATACCGGGACTGAGTACGAGCAGTACTTC CASNTGTEYEQYF
- - TRBJ2-7 TRBV6-1 TGTGCCAGCGGAGAATCCGGGGGGCCCGGCTACGAGCAGTACTTC CASGESGGPGYEQYF
TRBD1 - TRBJ1-4 TRBV28 TGTGCCAGCAGAAACGAGGGGGCCGCTAATGAAAAACTGTTTTTT CASRNEGAANEKLFF
TRBD1 - TRBJ1-5 TRBV19 TGTGCCAGTAGTGCGACAGGGGGAGTTCAGCCCCAGCATTTT CASSATGGVQPQHF
- - TRBJ2-7 TRBV6-1 TGTGCCAGCAGTGAAGGATACGAGCAGTACTTC CASSEGYEQYF
- - TRBJ1-1 TRBV11-1 TGTGCCAGCAGCATACTCCAGGGAATCACTGAAGCTTTCTTT CASSILQGITEAFF
- - TRBJ1-4 TRBV12-3/TRBV12-4 TGTGCCAGCAGTAGTAATGAAAAACTGTTTTTT CASSSNEKLFF
- - TRBJ1-1 TRBV6-2/TRBV6-3 TGTGCCAGCAGTTATAATGGGGTTGGGACTGAAGCTTTCTTT CASSYNGVGTEAFF
TRBD1 - TRBJ2-1 TRBV27 TGTGCCAGCAGACGGCCTCCGGGACAGGGACTTGTCAATGAGCAGTTCTTC CASRRPPGQGLVNEQFF
- once TRBJ2-3 TRBV6-6 TGTGCCAGCAGTTACTCGATTAGCACAGATACGCAGTATTTT CASSYSISTDTQYF
TRBD2 - TRBJ2-7 TRBV30 TGTGCCTGGACCAGGACTAGCGGCTACGAGCAGTACTTC CAWTRTSGYEQYF
TRBD2 - TRBJ2-3 TRBV5-4 TGTGCCAGCAGCTTGGGCGGGTTAGCGGGGGGCACAGATACGCAGTATTTT CASSLGGLAGGTDTQYF
TRBD1 - TRBJ1-6 TRBV5-6 TGTGCCAGCAAACAGACAGGGGGGAATTCACCCCTCCACTTT CASKQTGGNSPLHF
TRBD1 - TRBJ1-5 TRBV19 TGTGCCAGTAGCGCCGGCGGGACAGGGCATCAGCCCCAGCATTTT CASSAGGTGHQPQHF
- once TRBJ2-3 TRBV18 TGTGCCAGCTCACCACACGGGGGCGGGAGCACAGATACGCAGTATTTT CASSPHGGGSTDTQYF
TRBD1 - TRBJ2-5 TRBV7-9 TGTGCCAGCAGCGACTGGGACAGGGCGGGGGAGACCCAGTACTTC CASSDWDRAGETQYF
- - TRBJ2-6 TRBV24-1 TGTGCCACCAGTGATCCAACACCTTCTGGGGCCAACGTCCTGACTTTC CATSDPTPSGANVLTF
TRBD2 - TRBJ2-3 TRBV5-1 TGCGCCAGCAGCCTCGGGACTAGCGGGGCTAATACGCAGTATTTT CASSLGTSGANTQYF
- - TRBJ1-2 TRBV5-4 TGTGCCAGCAGCCGTACTCAGACAATCTATGGCTACACCTTC CASSRTQTIYGYTF
- - TRBJ2-2 TRBV29-1 TGCGTCGCGGGAAACACCGGGGAGCTGTTTTTT CVAGNTGELFF
TRBD1 - TRBJ1-2 TRBV4-2 TGTGCCAGCAGCCCCGGGACAGAGTTCTATGGCTACACCTTC CASSPGTEFYGYTF
- once TRBJ2-2 TRBV9 TGTGCCAGCAGCGTAGGTGGGGGGGCCAGCACCGGGGAGCTGTTTTTT CASSVGGGASTGELFF
TRBD1 - TRBJ2-7 TRBV6-5 TGTGCCAGCACCACACAGGGGGCCTACGAGCAGTACTTC CASTTQGAYEQYF
- - TRBJ2-4 TRBV7-2 TGTGCCAGCAGCCCGGACACCAGGAAAAACATTCAGTACTTC CASSPDTRKNIQYF
- once TRBJ1-1 TRBV3-1/TRBV3-2 TGTGCCAGCAGTAACAGGGCCACTGAAGCTTTCTTT CASSNRATEAFF
TRBD2 - TRBJ2-1 TRBV27 TGTGCCAGCATGTCGCGGGAGGGCCTTTCCTACAATGAGCAGTTCTTC CASMSREGLSYNEQFF
- few TRBJ1-1 TRBV4-1 TGCGCCAGCAGCAAAGTAGCAAATACGGGGTGGAACACTGAAGCTTTCTTT CASSKVANTGWNTEAFF
- - TRBJ2-2 TRBV27 TGTGCCAGCAAGCGGCTCGCAAACACCGGGGAGCTGTTTTTT CASKRLANTGELFF
- - TRBJ1-4 TRBV28 TGTGCCAGCAGCGGGGCATCGGAGGGGAAGGAAAAACTGTTTTTT CASSGASEGKEKLFF
TRBD1 - TRBJ2-1 TRBV29-1 TGCAGCGCGAGGGGGCTTCCTAACAATGAGCAGTTCTTC CSARGLPNNEQFF
- - TRBJ1-1 TRBV7-9 TGTGCCAGCAGTTTAGAGGGGCGGGGATTCACTGAAGCTTTCTTT CASSLEGRGFTEAFF
- - TRBJ2-3 TRBV11-2 TGTGCCAGCACCCCCGCCGGGAGCCGTTATAATACGCAGTATTTT CASTPAGSRYNTQYF
- - TRBJ2-3 TRBV19 TGTGCCAGTAGGTCGACTGGGTGGGATACGCAGTATTTT CASRSTGWDTQYF